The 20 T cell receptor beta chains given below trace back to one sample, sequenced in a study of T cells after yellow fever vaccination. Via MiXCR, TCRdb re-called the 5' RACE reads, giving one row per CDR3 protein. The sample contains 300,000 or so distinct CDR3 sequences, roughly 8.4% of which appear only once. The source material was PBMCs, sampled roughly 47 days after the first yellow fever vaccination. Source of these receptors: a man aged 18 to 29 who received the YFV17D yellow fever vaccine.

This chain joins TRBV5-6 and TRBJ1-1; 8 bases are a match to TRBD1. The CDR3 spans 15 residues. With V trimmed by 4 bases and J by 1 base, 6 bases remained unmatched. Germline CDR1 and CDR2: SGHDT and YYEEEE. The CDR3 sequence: CASSRWTGTNTEAFF. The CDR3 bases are TGTGCCAGCAGCCGCTGGACAGGGACGAACACTGAAGCTTTCTTT.

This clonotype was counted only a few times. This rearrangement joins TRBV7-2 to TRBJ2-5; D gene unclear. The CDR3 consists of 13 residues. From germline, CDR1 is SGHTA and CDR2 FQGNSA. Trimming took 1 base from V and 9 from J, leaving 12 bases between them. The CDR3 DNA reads TGTGCCAGCAGCTTAGTGGGGTGGCAGGCCCAGTACTTC. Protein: CASSLVGWQAQYF.

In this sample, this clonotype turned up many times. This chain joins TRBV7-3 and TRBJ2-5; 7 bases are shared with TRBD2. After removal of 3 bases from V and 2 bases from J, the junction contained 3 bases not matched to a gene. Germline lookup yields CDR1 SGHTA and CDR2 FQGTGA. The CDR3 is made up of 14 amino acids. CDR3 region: CASSFGGVQETQYF. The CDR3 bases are TGTGCCAGCAGCTTTGGGGGGGTTCAAGAGACCCAGTACTTC.

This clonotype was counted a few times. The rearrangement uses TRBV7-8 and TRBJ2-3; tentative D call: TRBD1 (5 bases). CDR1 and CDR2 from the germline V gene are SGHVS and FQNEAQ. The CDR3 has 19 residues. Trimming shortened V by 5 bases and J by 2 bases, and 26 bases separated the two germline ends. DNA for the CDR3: TGTGCCAGCAGCAAAAGGCTGGACACTCTTTCCATCACCACAGATACGCAGTATTTT. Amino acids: CASSKRLDTLSITTDTQYF.

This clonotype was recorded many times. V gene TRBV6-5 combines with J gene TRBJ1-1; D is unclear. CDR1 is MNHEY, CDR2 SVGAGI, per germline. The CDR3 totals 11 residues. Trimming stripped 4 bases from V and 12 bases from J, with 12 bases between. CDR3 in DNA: TGTGCCAGCAGTTTTGGATTTTTGACTTTCTTT. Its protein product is CASSFGFLTFF.

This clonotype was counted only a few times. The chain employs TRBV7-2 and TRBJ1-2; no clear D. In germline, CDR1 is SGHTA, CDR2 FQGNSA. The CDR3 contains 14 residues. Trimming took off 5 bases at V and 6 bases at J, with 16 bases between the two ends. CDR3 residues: CASSPGRAGDGYTF. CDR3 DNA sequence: TGTGCCAGCAGCCCAGGACGGGCTGGGGATGGCTACACCTTC. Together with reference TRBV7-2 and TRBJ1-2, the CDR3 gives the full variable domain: GAGVSQSPSNKVTEKGKDVELRCDPISGHTALYWYRQSLGQGLEFLIYFQGNSAPDKSGLPSDRFSAERTGGSVSTLTIQRTQQEDSAVYLCASSPGRAGDGYTFGSGTRLTVV.

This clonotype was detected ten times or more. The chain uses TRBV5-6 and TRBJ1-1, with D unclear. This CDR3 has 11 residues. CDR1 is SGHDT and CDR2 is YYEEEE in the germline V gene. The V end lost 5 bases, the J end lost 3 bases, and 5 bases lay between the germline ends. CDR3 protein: CASRRDTEAFF. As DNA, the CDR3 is TGTGCCAGCAGGAGGGACACTGAAGCTTTCTTT.

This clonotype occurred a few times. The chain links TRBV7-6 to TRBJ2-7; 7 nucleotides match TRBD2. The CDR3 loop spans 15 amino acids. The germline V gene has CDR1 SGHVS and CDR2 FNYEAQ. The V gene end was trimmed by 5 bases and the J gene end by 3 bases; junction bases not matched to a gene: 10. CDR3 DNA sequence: TGTGCCAGCAGCGTGGGGGGGGGGTTGAGCTACGAGCAGTACTTC. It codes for CASSVGGGLSYEQYF. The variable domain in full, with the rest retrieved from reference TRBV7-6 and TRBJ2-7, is GAGVSQSPRYKVTKRGQDVALRCDPISGHVSLYWYRQALGQGPEFLTYFNYEAQQDKSGLPNDRFSAERPEGSISTLTIQRTEQRDSAMYRCASSVGGGLSYEQYFGPGTRLTVT.

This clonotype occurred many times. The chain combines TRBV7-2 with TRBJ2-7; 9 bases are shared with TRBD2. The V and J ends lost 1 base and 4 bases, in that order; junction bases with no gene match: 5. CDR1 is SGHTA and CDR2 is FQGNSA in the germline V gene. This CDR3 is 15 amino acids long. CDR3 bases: TGTGCCAGCAGCTTAGTGGTGACTAGCGGTTACGAGCAGTACTTC. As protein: CASSLVVTSGYEQYF.

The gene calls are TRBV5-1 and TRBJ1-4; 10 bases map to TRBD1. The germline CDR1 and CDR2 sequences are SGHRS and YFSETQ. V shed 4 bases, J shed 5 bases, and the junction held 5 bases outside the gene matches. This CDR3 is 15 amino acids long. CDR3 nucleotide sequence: TGCGCCAGCAGCGACCGGGACAGGGGAAATGAAAAACTGTTTTTT. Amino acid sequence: CASSDRDRGNEKLFF.

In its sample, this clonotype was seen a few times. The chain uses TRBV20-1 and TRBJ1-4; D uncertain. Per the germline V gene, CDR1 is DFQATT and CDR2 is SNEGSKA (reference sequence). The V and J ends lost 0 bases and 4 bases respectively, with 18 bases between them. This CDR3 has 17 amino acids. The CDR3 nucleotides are TGCAGTGCTAGAGATTTCTTTTCGGGAATGAGTAATGAAAAACTGTTTTTT. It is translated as CSARDFFSGMSNEKLFF.

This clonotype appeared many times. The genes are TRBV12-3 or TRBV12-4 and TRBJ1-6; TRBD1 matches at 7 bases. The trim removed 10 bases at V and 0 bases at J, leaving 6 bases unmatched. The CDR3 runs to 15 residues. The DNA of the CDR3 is TGTGCCACGGGACAGTCGAGCTCCTATAATTCACCCCTCCACTTT. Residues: CATGQSSSYNSPLHF.

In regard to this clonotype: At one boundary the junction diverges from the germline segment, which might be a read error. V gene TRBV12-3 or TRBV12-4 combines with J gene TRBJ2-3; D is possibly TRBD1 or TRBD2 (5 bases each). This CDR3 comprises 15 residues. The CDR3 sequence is CPSSFTGAPTDTQYF. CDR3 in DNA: TGTCCCAGCAGTTTCACCGGGGCCCCCACAGATACGCAGTATTTT.

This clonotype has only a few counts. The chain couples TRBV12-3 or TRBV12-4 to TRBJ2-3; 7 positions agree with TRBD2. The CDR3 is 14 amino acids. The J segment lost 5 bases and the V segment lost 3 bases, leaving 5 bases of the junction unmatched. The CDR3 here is CASSFGGGEDTQYF. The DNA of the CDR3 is TGTGCCAGCAGTTTCGGGGGAGGGGAAGATACGCAGTATTTT.

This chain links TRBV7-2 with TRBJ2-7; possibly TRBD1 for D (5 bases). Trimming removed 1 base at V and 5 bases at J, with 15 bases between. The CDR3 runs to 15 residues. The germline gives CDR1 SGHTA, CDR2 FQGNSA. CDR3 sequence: CASSLGARTSHEQYF. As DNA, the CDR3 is TGTGCCAGCAGCTTAGGCGCTAGGACAAGCCACGAGCAGTACTTC.

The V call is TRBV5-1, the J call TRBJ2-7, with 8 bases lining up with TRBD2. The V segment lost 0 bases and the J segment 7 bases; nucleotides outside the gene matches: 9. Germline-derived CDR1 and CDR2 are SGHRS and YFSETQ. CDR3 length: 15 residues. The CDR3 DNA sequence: TGCGCCAGCAGCTTGGTGGACGGGGGGGCCGATGAGCAGTACTTC. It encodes CASSLVDGGADEQYF.

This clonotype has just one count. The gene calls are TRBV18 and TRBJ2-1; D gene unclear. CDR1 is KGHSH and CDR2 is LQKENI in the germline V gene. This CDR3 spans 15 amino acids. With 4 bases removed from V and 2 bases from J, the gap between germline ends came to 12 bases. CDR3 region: CASSLLTGTYNEQFF. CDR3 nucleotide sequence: TGTGCCAGCTCACTACTGACTGGCACCTACAATGAGCAGTTCTTC.

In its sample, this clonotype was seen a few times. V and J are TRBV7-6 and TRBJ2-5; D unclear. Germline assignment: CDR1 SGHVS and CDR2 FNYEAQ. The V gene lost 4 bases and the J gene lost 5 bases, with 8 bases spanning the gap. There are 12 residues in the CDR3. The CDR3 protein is CASSSIVETQYF. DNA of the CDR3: TGTGCCAGCAGCTCGATCGTGGAGACCCAGTACTTC.

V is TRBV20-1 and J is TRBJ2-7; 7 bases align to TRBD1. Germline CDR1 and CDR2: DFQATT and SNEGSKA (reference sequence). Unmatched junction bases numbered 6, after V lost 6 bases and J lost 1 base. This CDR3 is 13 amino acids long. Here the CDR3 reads CSARRQGSYEQYF. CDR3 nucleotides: TGCAGTGCCCGGAGACAGGGATCCTACGAGCAGTACTTC.

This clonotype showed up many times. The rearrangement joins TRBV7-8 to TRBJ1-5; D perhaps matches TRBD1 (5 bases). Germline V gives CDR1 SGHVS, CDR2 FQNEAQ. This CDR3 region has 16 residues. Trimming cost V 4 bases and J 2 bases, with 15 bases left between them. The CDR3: CASSSQGIRRNQPQHF. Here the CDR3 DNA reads TGTGCCAGCAGCTCCCAGGGAATTCGACGCAATCAGCCCCAGCATTTT.